This TCR beta chain was observed in a study of T cells in Graves' hyperthyroidism and ophthalmopathy. On the study more broadly: Blood from the periphery was taken at initial diagnosis, before any treatment.

Study-level findings and limits: Expanded thyroid clonotypes (above 0.001) were mostly also found in blood.

Germline values: CDR1 SNHLY, CDR2 FYNNEI. The V and J ends lost 4 bases and 0 bases respectively, with 6 bases between them. The length of the CDR3 is 14 residues. Amplification yielded TCR beta CDR3 regions, with RNA transcripts as the source. The TCR CDR3 first-round RT-PCR relied on the HTBI primer set. TCRdb recomputed calls from the multiplex PCR reads with MiXCR, one row per CDR3 protein. The sample carries approximately 430,000 distinct CDR3 sequences, roughly 14% recorded once. This clonotype was found many times. No antigen is known for it. The V call is TRBV2, the J call TRBJ2-2, with D unresolved. The sample consisted of blood. The TCR was taken from a woman aged 18-29 years with Graves' hyperthyroidism. The CDR3 is CASSVASNTGELFF. The CDR3 DNA reads TGTGCCAGCAGTGTGGCCTCGAACACCGGGGAGCTGTTTTTT. Filled out from reference TRBV2 and TRBJ2-2, the complete variable domain reads EPEVTQTPSHQVTQMGQEVILRCVPISNHLYFYWYRQILGQKVEFLVSFYNNEISEKSEIFDDQFSVERPDGSNFTLKIRSTKLEDSAMYFCASSVASNTGELFFGEGSRLTVL.